The source of this TCR beta chain is a study of blood T cell repertoires in COVID-19. Cohorts were assigned according to the clinical history that participants reported. Two consecutive negative NP/OP PCR tests, clearance, or resolved symptoms defined Cohort 3 recovery. In the original workflow: The authors estimated nucleated cell counts from reference gene primer amplification. Assay: immunoSEQ multiplex PCR; the TCRdb copy retains only in-frame clones and omits some. Clonal size and the V and J genes are those of that table, whereas D and trimming came from the DNA. Of some 290,000 clones listed, around 92% are singletons. Sequenced: PBMCs or T cells enriched from blood (not recorded which). The TCR comes from a woman between 25 and 40 years old who had recovered from COVID-19.

The chain's CDR3 is CASGLVLGGGPSETQYF. The CDR3 DNA reads as TGTGCTAGTGGTTTGGTACTGGGGGGAGGGCCCTCGGAGACCCAGTACTTC. V usage is TRBV12-5 and J usage is TRBJ2-5; TRBD2 agrees at 7 bases. Germline CDR1 LGHNT, CDR2 FRNRAP. This CDR3 has 17 amino acids. J gave up 5 bases and V 0 bases, and 12 bases lay outside the gene matches.